This is a list of T cell receptor beta chains from one sample in a study of blood T cell repertoires in COVID-19. Clones were sequenced by immunoSEQ multiplex PCR, and TCRdb holds only the in-frame ones, with some missing. The top ten hold under 4% of the sample, which has about 370,000 clones, more than 70% seen once. The specimen was peripheral blood. The receptor set was obtained from a woman in her thirties with COVID-19, enrolled during active disease. Each CDR3 is given without its conserved first and last residue. Fields, in order: V gene, D gene, J gene, CDR3 protein. The D gene is left open where the match is weak.

>TRBV7-2|TRBD1|TRBJ1-5
ASSFGTGKPRSNQPQH
>TRBV5-1|TRBD1|TRBJ1-2
ASSLDGTGASYGYT
>TRBV30|-|TRBJ1-2
AWQGLLYGYT
>TRBV2|-|TRBJ2-3
ASRTRQSSTDTQY
>TRBV7-9|TRBD1|TRBJ1-2
ASSSGPPEGARGYT
>TRBV29-1|TRBD1|TRBJ2-7
SGGQVDEQY
>TRBV5-1|-|TRBJ2-5
ASSLAPQTEQETQY
>TRBV27|-|TRBJ2-1
ASTSGGHREF
>TRBV7-9|-|TRBJ2-3
ASPPGSSTDTQY
>TRBV30|TRBD1|TRBJ1-1
AQRQGMNTEAF
>TRBV6-5|TRBD2|TRBJ2-5
ASSYSGGRRETQY
>TRBV7-2|-|TRBJ1-1
ASSSLDGGTEAF
>TRBV30|TRBD2|TRBJ2-2
AWSPGLAGSGELF
>TRBV7-6|TRBD2|TRBJ2-3
ASSLGTSGRGFADTDTQY
>TRBV19|-|TRBJ1-5
ASSIGQSYSNQPQH
>TRBV19|TRBD2|TRBJ2-2
ASSGGSRPQLAGGSNTGELF
>TRBV23-1|-|TRBJ2-3
ASSQSRREWGTDTQY
>TRBV6-2/TRBV6-3|TRBD1|TRBJ1-2
ASSTGTDYGYT
>TRBV28|-|TRBJ2-4
ASSLPHRELNIQY
>TRBV12-3/TRBV12-4|TRBD2|TRBJ2-5
ASAGGGQETQY
>TRBV5-1|-|TRBJ1-4
ASSLRGGSSGEKLF
>TRBV19|TRBD1|TRBJ1-5
ASSTPGQGASQPQH
>TRBV29-1|TRBD1|TRBJ1-2
SVDGTGSRRGYGYT
>TRBV5-1|-|TRBJ1-3
ASSLGGGSSGNTIY
>TRBV11-2|TRBD1|TRBJ2-2
ASSLEGQYTGELF
>TRBV24-1|-|TRBJ1-2
ATSDSGSNGYT
>TRBV6-2/TRBV6-3|-|TRBJ1-2
ASSFWQNYGYT
>TRBV27|TRBD1|TRBJ2-4
ASSRDRGLAKNIQY
>TRBV7-9|-|TRBJ2-5
ASSLRTGMETQY
>TRBV7-2|-|TRBJ2-3
ASSPPYASDTQY
>TRBV4-2|-|TRBJ1-2
ASSQGVVLVSRAYGYT
>TRBV29-1|-|TRBJ2-2
SVTVRGDTGELF
>TRBV4-3|TRBD2|TRBJ2-4
ASSQEAAIAGGNFLAKNIQY
>TRBV4-1|-|TRBJ1-1
ASSPQGYENTEAF
>TRBV18|-|TRBJ2-3
ASSPTLVSDTQY
>TRBV15|TRBD1|TRBJ1-6
ATSIGQGLSPLH
>TRBV5-8|-|TRBJ1-2
ASSPRRGYT
>TRBV30|-|TRBJ1-2
AWSGAGYGYT
>TRBV7-8|TRBD1|TRBJ1-1
ASSAYRDRGRLGTEAF
>TRBV27|-|TRBJ2-1
ASSPWFLVRENEQF
>TRBV9|TRBD2|TRBJ2-1
ASSVEASGTLYNEQF
>TRBV5-1|-|TRBJ2-1
ASSPRTDGDEQF
>TRBV4-3|TRBD2|TRBJ2-7
ASSQDSRAGAYEQY
>TRBV27|-|TRBJ2-7
ASSTPSYEQY
>TRBV10-3|-|TRBJ1-2
AISETGYYGYT
>TRBV7-2|TRBD2|TRBJ2-1
ASSQPPGLAGVDNEQF
>TRBV6-5|-|TRBJ1-6
ASRSGQGNSPLH
>TRBV10-3|TRBD2|TRBJ2-3
AISTAGGLGTDTQY
>TRBV11-3|TRBD1|TRBJ2-5
ASSSGQLQETQY
>TRBV6-5|TRBD1|TRBJ1-2
ASTLDRELGGYT
>TRBV11-2|TRBD1|TRBJ1-2
ASSLAHGQGGNGYT
>TRBV27|TRBD1|TRBJ2-5
ASSSTGHRETQY
>TRBV3-1/TRBV3-2|TRBD1|TRBJ2-5
ASTPRTGGFQETQY
>TRBV5-3|-|TRBJ2-5
ARSLNALRVDAFSYQETQY
>TRBV6-6|-|TRBJ1-4
ACRGTNEKLF
>TRBV11-1|TRBD1|TRBJ1-1
ASSSPRTGGNTEAF
>TRBV18|-|TRBJ2-5
ASSPSTGMETQY
>TRBV28|-|TRBJ1-1
ASSLFRGMPEAF